This T cell receptor (beta chain) was recorded in a study of shared clonotypes between healthy human individuals (dated by TCRdb to about 2020). About the study as a whole: Three men and a couple of women, aged 18 to 49 years, made up the cohort. For each donor, CD4 naive and CD4 memory were each given three plates, CD8 naive was given two plates, and CD8 memory was given one plate. To estimate repertoire size and how much clonotypes are shared between individuals, the study performed deep sequencing of blood TCR repertoires from a handful of healthy adults. Libraries were prepared and TCR repertoires were sequenced by different laboratories using diverse techniques, in order to increase sequencing depth and limit assay-specific biases. Leukapheresis yielded between about 0.8 and 9.5 billion PBMCs per donor. What the authors observed across the whole study: Rarefaction of sorted-subset datasets indicated incomplete sequencing despite the large sequencing depth. Because the study included only a small number of donors, the genetic and exposure-history diversity represented was limited. Compared with non-shared clonotypes, the clonotypes found in all four sorted-subset donors had higher generation probabilities. About 5% of naive CD4, approximately 3.7% of naive CD8, about 2.5% of memory CD4, and about 0.4% of memory CD8 clonotypes were shared across four donors. Sampling was limited to blood, and TCR repertoires in tissue likely differ from TCR repertoires in blood. Pairwise subsampling indicated that sequencing depth was expected to affect the degree of clonotype sharing among donors. Estimated clonotype richness was generally larger for naive than for memory subsets.

TCR CDR3 regions were amplified from genomic DNA by multiplex PCR using the deep immunoSEQ assay. Extracted genomic DNA from each cell subset was spread evenly across all wells of several immunoSEQ 96-well plates, with each plate serving as a replicate. For sorted subsets, around 0.2 ug genomic DNA, equal to tens of thousands of T cell genomes, was loaded into each replicate PCR. Purified libraries were measured with a Qubit 3.0 fluorometer, size-checked on a Bioanalyzer 2100, and measured again with the KAPA Library Quantification kit. Every immunoSEQ 96-well plate was sequenced on a dedicated single-read 150-cycle Illumina NextSeq 550 flow cell. For the original study's pipeline: Because only junctional sequences without quality scores were contained in the immunoSEQ output, filtering matching that applied to full-length reads could not be performed. To assign V/J genes and CDR3, sequences were annotated using PyIR, a Python wrapper for IgBLAST v1.9, with IMGT germline references. Any read was removed if the V/J assignment was weak (E-value above 1e-6), the CDR3 was missing, or the read contained stop codons, out-of-frame junctions, or ambiguous translated residues. A V3J clonotype was defined by an identical inferred V gene, J gene, and CDR3 amino acid sequence. The percentage overlap between two repertoires was calculated by dividing the number of shared unique clonotypes by the size of the smaller repertoire. Richness of each repertoire was evaluated using RTK rarefaction, the Chao1 estimator, and Recon v2.1 estimates of unobserved clonotypes. OLGA was used to compute generation probabilities for all TCRbeta clonotypes that the gDNA method yielded from several donors. In TCRdb, the immuneACCESS table is reduced to in-frame sequences with V and J assigned. These tables do not hold every clone; where another copy was compared, an unresolved V gene accounts for under half, and the others remain unexplained. V, J and clone size were drawn from that table, and D and trimming were deduced from the DNA. The sample table lists approximately 2.3 million clones, over 90% of them with a count of one. Of the sample, approximately 0.4% falls within the top ten clones.

Donors were healthy HIV-negative adults with no recently reported acute infections or vaccinations. Every donor was a Caucasian adult residing in Nashville, Tennessee, USA. CD4+ T cells were enriched through magnetic negative selection, after which naive cells were positively selected on CD45RA and the remaining negative fraction served as the memory subset. After blood collection by leukapheresis, PBMCs were isolated using Ficoll-Histopaque density gradient centrifugation and then cryopreserved in the vapor phase of liquid nitrogen. Purity and quantity of every magnetically sorted T cell population were checked by analytical flow cytometry. Genomic DNA was isolated from each sorted fraction and quantified by UV absorbance on a Nanodrop 2000c. Including the terminal cysteine and phenylalanine, the CDR3 comprises 13 residues. The kept DNA is CDR3 alone, 39 bases in frame from the first base. Deletion took 5 bases off V and 8 bases off J, with a span of 13 bases between the germline ends. As encoded in the germline V gene (reference sequence), CDR1 is MNHNY while CDR2 is SVGAGI.

Remarks on this clone: The target of this receptor is not known. There are no base qualities to consult, and no much larger clone falls within one base.

The V gene is TRBV6-6 and the J gene is TRBJ2-1; TRBD2 is possibly the D segment (5 matching bases). The source material was naive CD4+ T cells from PBMCs. The cell subset or site label corresponds to: CD45RA+ positively selected. This TCR derives from a man between 18 and 35 years old in good health. Some clones in this sample may be carry-over from other donors' samples. Read as DNA, the sequence is TGTGCCAGCAGTCTAGAGGGTTACGATGAGCAGTTCTTC. Protein translation: CASSLEGYDEQFF.